The 13 T cell receptor beta chains presented below share a single source sample, sequenced in a study of shared clonotypes between healthy human individuals. TCRdb's copy holds only in-frame clones and misses some; the assay was immunoSEQ multiplex PCR. The sample holds approximately 980,000 clones; approximately 76% are singletons and the top ten take about 1.5%. The sample comprised memory CD4+ T cells sorted from blood. Subset defined: CD45RA-negative fraction. These receptors all stem from a man aged 18 to 29 in good health.

As DNA, the CDR3 is TGCGCCAGCAGCACGGGGGACCCTAATTCACCCCTCCACTTT. Amino acid sequence: CASSTGDPNSPLHF. The rearrangement joins TRBV5-1 to TRBJ1-6, with a tentative D call TRBD1 (5 bases). CDR3 length: 14 residues. Germline V gives CDR1 SGHRS, CDR2 YFSETQ. Trimming shortened V by 4 bases and J by 6 bases, and 11 bases separated the two germline ends.

V and J are TRBV5-1 and TRBJ2-5; D may be TRBD1 or TRBD2 (6 bases each). The CDR3 runs 14 residues. Germline V gene sequence: CDR1 SGHRS, CDR2 YFSETQ. The V gene lost 7 bases and the J gene lost 2 bases, with 15 bases spanning the gap. CDR3 bases: TGCGCCAGCGAACAGGCGGGACAACAAGAGACCCAGTACTTC. This gives the protein CASEQAGQQETQYF. Together with reference TRBV5-1 and TRBJ2-5, the CDR3 gives the full variable domain: KAGVTQTPRYLIKTRGQQVTLSCSPISGHRSVSWYQQTPGQGLQFLFEYFSETQRNKGNFPGRFSGRQFSNSRSEMNVSTLELGDSALYLCASEQAGQQETQYFGPGTRLLVL.

This clone was recorded a few times. The chain uses TRBV11-3 and TRBJ1-6, with TRBD1 identical over 8 bases. From germline, CDR1 is SGHNT and CDR2 YENEEA. The CDR3 covers 15 residues. Germline trimming cut 3 bases from V and 8 bases from J; bases unmatched to any gene: 6. In DNA, the CDR3 is TGTGCCAGCAGCTTTGTACAGGGGGAGGATTCACCCCTCCACTTT. Amino acids: CASSFVQGEDSPLHF.

The genes are TRBV13 and TRBJ2-7, with D possibly TRBD2 on 6 matching bases. Germline V lookup: CDR1 PRHDT, CDR2 FYEKMQ (reference sequence). With 2 bases removed from V and 0 bases from J, the gap between germline ends came to 17 bases. This CDR3 has 17 residues. In DNA form, the CDR3 reads TGTGCCAGCAGCTTAAGGGCATACCTTAGCGGCTCCTACGAGCAGTACTTC. This translates into CASSLRAYLSGSYEQYF.

In this sample, this clone turned up a few times. The rearrangement links TRBV6-1 to TRBJ1-5; weak D call: TRBD1 (5 bases). The CDR3 is 15 amino acids. The V gene lost 2 bases and the J gene lost 0 bases, with 8 bases spanning the gap. The germline gives CDR1 MNHNS, CDR2 SASEGT. CDR3 coding DNA: TGTGCCAGCAGTGAACCAGGGTCTAGCAATCAGCCCCAGCATTTT. This codes for CASSEPGSSNQPQHF.

The chain has TRBV12-5 and TRBJ2-3; D is possibly TRBD2 (6 bases). Germline CDR1 is LGHNT and CDR2 is FRNRAP. V dropped 6 bases and J dropped 6 bases, with 13 bases sitting between them. The CDR3 loop spans 13 amino acids. CDR3 amino acids: CASGHSGGDTQYF. For the CDR3, the DNA is TGTGCTAGTGGCCACTCAGGAGGGGATACGCAGTATTTT.

This chain links TRBV18 with TRBJ2-7; D possibly matches TRBD1 or TRBD2 (5 bases each). Trimming took 3 bases from V and 5 from J, leaving 14 bases between them. CDR1 and CDR2 (germline): KGHSH, LQKENI. CDR3 length: 14 residues. CDR3 sequence (DNA): TGTGCCAGCTCACCCCCGGGAAAACAGGACGAGCAGTACTTC. This translates into CASSPPGKQDEQYF.

The V call is TRBV5-4, the J call TRBJ1-1; perhaps TRBD1 as D (6 bases). The CDR3 sequence is 14 residues long. V shed 1 base and J shed 3 bases, with 10 bases lying between them. Germline CDR1 SGHNT, CDR2 YYREEE (reference sequence). CDR3: CASSLKGGDTEAFF. The CDR3 nucleotides read TGTGCCAGCAGCTTGAAGGGGGGGGACACTGAAGCTTTCTTT.

This clone was seen once. Compared with germline, one end of the junction differs, possibly owing to a read error. This chain connects TRBV11-2 to TRBJ1-1; TRBD1 is a possible D gene (6 bases). Germline values: CDR1 SGHAT, CDR2 FQNNGV. CDR3 size: 15 residues. The CDR3 spells CASSLGGTGSSEAFF. CDR3 bases: TGTGCCAGCAGTTTAGGGGGAACTGGCTCCTCCGAAGCTTTCTTT.

Ten or more counts support this clone. The rearrangement joins TRBV5-1 to TRBJ1-4; maybe TRBD1 (6 bases). CDR1 SGHRS and CDR2 YFSETQ come from the germline V gene. Trimming took 5 bases from V and 4 from J, leaving 12 bases between them. The CDR3 length is 14 residues. CDR3 loop: CASRTDSSNEKLFF. Here the CDR3 DNA reads TGCGCCAGCAGAACGGACAGTAGTAATGAAAAACTGTTTTTT. Drawing the rest from reference TRBV5-1 and TRBJ1-4, the complete variable domain is KAGVTQTPRYLIKTRGQQVTLSCSPISGHRSVSWYQQTPGQGLQFLFEYFSETQRNKGNFPGRFSGRQFSNSRSEMNVSTLELGDSALYLCASRTDSSNEKLFFGSGTQLSVL.

This clone was detected a few times. The chain couples TRBV20-1 to TRBJ1-2; D is unresolved. The germline V gene has CDR1 DFQATT and CDR2 SNEGSKA (reference sequence). The CDR3 sequence is 11 residues long. Trimming cost V 6 bases and J 8 bases, with 13 bases left between them. CDR3 sequence reads: CSAPTRGGYTF. Written as DNA, the CDR3 is TGCAGTGCCCCAACCAGAGGGGGCTACACCTTC.

The chain carries TRBV2 and TRBJ2-1, with unresolved D. This CDR3 has 14 amino acids. The germline V gene has CDR1 SNHLY and CDR2 FYNNEI. Trimming stripped 7 bases from V and 7 bases from J, with 17 bases between. This chain's CDR3 is CASTLGQPVNEQFF. As DNA, the CDR3 is TGTGCCAGCACCTTAGGGCAGCCAGTAAATGAGCAGTTCTTC.

The rearrangement uses TRBV6-5 and TRBJ2-1, with 7 bases that match TRBD2. This CDR3 comprises 15 residues. V was pared by 6 bases and J by 4 bases, with 9 bases of the junction left unmatched. From germline, CDR1 is MNHEY and CDR2 SVGAGI. CDR3 sequence: CASSSTLGGYNEQFF. For the CDR3, the DNA is TGTGCCAGCAGCTCAACCCTGGGGGGGTACAATGAGCAGTTCTTC.